This T cell receptor (beta chain) was sequenced for a study of T cells in Graves' hyperthyroidism and ophthalmopathy. Study as a whole: Before any treatment, at initial diagnosis, peripheral blood was collected.

Of note for this clonotype: Given a much more abundant clone one base away, this may be a read error.

V shed 2 bases and J shed 2 bases, with 16 bases lying between them. The CDR3 is made up of 15 amino acids. Germline values: CDR1 GTSNPN, CDR2 SVGIG (reference sequence). TCR beta CDR3 region amplification was performed from RNA transcripts. The TCR CDR3 was amplified in a first-round RT-PCR using the HTBI primer set. MiXCR, run by TCRdb on the multiplex PCR reads, gives a single entry per CDR3 protein. The data hold hundreds of thousands of distinct CDR3 sequences, with 15% to 19% observed a single time. The TCR comes from a woman aged 18-29 years with Graves' hyperthyroidism. Specimen: blood. The chain has TRBV30 and TRBJ2-7; perhaps D is TRBD1 or TRBD2 (5 bases each). CDR3 loop: CAWSLFGAGPYEQYF. CDR3 DNA sequence: TGTGCCTGGAGTCTCTTCGGGGCGGGTCCCTACGAGCAGTACTTC.